Listed below are T cell receptor beta chains from one sample, sequenced in a study of blood T cell repertoires in COVID-19. Assay: immunoSEQ multiplex PCR; the TCRdb copy retains only in-frame clones and omits some. The repertoire has approximately 180,000 clones, 82% of them found once; the top ten carry roughly 5.2%. The specimen was PBMCs or T cells enriched from blood (not recorded which). The receptors derive from a woman aged 60-75 years with acute COVID-19. Both conserved end residues are part of each CDR3. The D gene is left open where the match is weak. Expanded clones are given a class, and other clones once, few, many or no size at all.

clone_size: .
d_call: .
j_call: TRBJ1-6
v_call: TRBV7-2
cdr3_nt: TGTGCCAGCAGCTTAGCATTCACCCTCCACTTT
cdr3_aa: CASSLAFTLHF

clone_size: .
d_call: .
j_call: TRBJ1-5
v_call: TRBV29-1
cdr3_nt: TGCAGCGTTGGGGGCAATGGCAATCAGCCCCAGCATTTT
cdr3_aa: CSVGGNGNQPQHF

clone_size: .
d_call: .
j_call: TRBJ1-6
v_call: TRBV19
cdr3_nt: TGTGCCAGTAGACTCGGACAGCTTAATTCACCCCTCCACTTT
cdr3_aa: CASRLGQLNSPLHF

clone_size: .
d_call: .
j_call: TRBJ1-2
v_call: TRBV27
cdr3_nt: TGTGCCAGCGGCCTACAGGGTCGGGGCTACACCTTC
cdr3_aa: CASGLQGRGYTF

clone_size: .
d_call: .
j_call: TRBJ1-1
v_call: TRBV7-9
cdr3_nt: TGTGCCAGCAGCGTCTCAGGGGCGAACACTGAAGCTTTCTTT
cdr3_aa: CASSVSGANTEAFF

clone_size: .
d_call: TRBD1
j_call: TRBJ2-4
v_call: TRBV28
cdr3_nt: TGTGCCAGCAGTTTATGGCTAGGGACAGAGACGTCCAAAAACATTCAGTACTTC
cdr3_aa: CASSLWLGTETSKNIQYF

clone_size: .
d_call: .
j_call: TRBJ2-7
v_call: TRBV10-3
cdr3_nt: TGTGCCACCACCTCGGGGATCGAGCAGTACTTC
cdr3_aa: CATTSGIEQYF

clone_size: .
d_call: TRBD1
j_call: TRBJ1-3
v_call: TRBV7-2
cdr3_nt: TGTGCCAGCAGCTTATGGGGGACAGGGAGCTCTGGAAACACCATATATTTT
cdr3_aa: CASSLWGTGSSGNTIYF

clone_size: .
d_call: TRBD2
j_call: TRBJ2-1
v_call: TRBV18
cdr3_nt: TGTGCCAGCCGGGAGGACGGACCCTACAATGAGCAGTTCTTC
cdr3_aa: CASREDGPYNEQFF

clone_size: .
d_call: TRBD2
j_call: TRBJ2-7
v_call: TRBV7-9
cdr3_nt: TGTGCCAGCAACCCCGGGACTAGCGGGTCCATAAGCTCCTACGAGCAGTACTTC
cdr3_aa: CASNPGTSGSISSYEQYF

clone_size: .
d_call: .
j_call: TRBJ2-3
v_call: TRBV5-1
cdr3_nt: TGCGCCAGCAGTCACGGACTCGTCCAAATGATCGGAGATACGCAGTATTTT
cdr3_aa: CASSHGLVQMIGDTQYF

clone_size: .
d_call: TRBD2
j_call: TRBJ2-3
v_call: TRBV4-2
cdr3_nt: TGTGCCAGCAGCCAAGATCTTAGCGGGAGGAGGTCAGATACGCAGTATTTT
cdr3_aa: CASSQDLSGRRSDTQYF

clone_size: .
d_call: .
j_call: TRBJ1-1
v_call: TRBV3-1/TRBV3-2
cdr3_nt: TGTGCCAGCAGCCAAGTAGGCAGGTTTGAAGCTTTCTTT
cdr3_aa: CASSQVGRFEAFF

clone_size: few
d_call: .
j_call: TRBJ2-2
v_call: TRBV5-1
cdr3_nt: TGCGCCAGCAGAGAGGGGGCCGGGGAGCTGTTTTTT
cdr3_aa: CASREGAGELFF

clone_size: .
d_call: .
j_call: TRBJ1-1
v_call: TRBV6-4
cdr3_nt: TGTGCCAGCAGTCCTGGAGGGAGAGGGACTGAAGCTTTCTTT
cdr3_aa: CASSPGGRGTEAFF

clone_size: .
d_call: .
j_call: TRBJ2-3
v_call: TRBV6-4
cdr3_nt: TGTGCCAGCAGTCCTACTCTCCTTCAGGGGACTATTCGGTGGCAGTATTTT
cdr3_aa: CASSPTLLQGTIRWQYF

clone_size: .
d_call: TRBD1
j_call: TRBJ1-6
v_call: TRBV9
cdr3_nt: TGTGCCAGCAGCTCGACAGGGGGCCTCGATTCACCCCTCCACTTT
cdr3_aa: CASSSTGGLDSPLHF

clone_size: .
d_call: .
j_call: TRBJ1-5
v_call: TRBV7-6
cdr3_nt: TGTGCCAGCAGCTGGGACACCAATCAGCCCCAGCATTTT
cdr3_aa: CASSWDTNQPQHF

clone_size: .
d_call: .
j_call: TRBJ1-6
v_call: TRBV15
cdr3_nt: TGTGCCACCAGGACAGTTCATTCACCCCTCCACTTT
cdr3_aa: CATRTVHSPLHF

clone_size: .
d_call: .
j_call: TRBJ1-5
v_call: TRBV6-5
cdr3_nt: TGTGCCAGCAGTCAATCTAATAGCAATCAGCCCCAGCATTTT
cdr3_aa: CASSQSNSNQPQHF

clone_size: once
d_call: .
j_call: TRBJ1-2
v_call: TRBV15
cdr3_nt: TGTGCCACCAGCAAAACCTTGAGCGACGGAGTGGGTGGCTACACCTTC
cdr3_aa: CATSKTLSDGVGGYTF

clone_size: .
d_call: TRBD2
j_call: TRBJ2-5
v_call: TRBV5-1
cdr3_nt: TGCGCCAGCAGCTTGGACACCGGGACTAGGTTGACTCAGTACTTC
cdr3_aa: CASSLDTGTRLTQYF

clone_size: .
d_call: .
j_call: TRBJ1-5
v_call: TRBV18
cdr3_nt: TGTGCCAGCTCCCCTACAGGGCGCAATCAGCCCCAGCATTTT
cdr3_aa: CASSPTGRNQPQHF

clone_size: .
d_call: TRBD1
j_call: TRBJ1-1
v_call: TRBV5-1
cdr3_nt: TGCGCCAGCAGCCCGGGGACAGGGAACACTGAAGCTTTCTTT
cdr3_aa: CASSPGTGNTEAFF

clone_size: .
d_call: .
j_call: TRBJ1-4
v_call: TRBV7-9
cdr3_nt: TGTGCCAGCAGCCCAAGGGGTTCGGATAATGAAAAACTGTTTTTT
cdr3_aa: CASSPRGSDNEKLFF

clone_size: .
d_call: TRBD2
j_call: TRBJ2-5
v_call: TRBV7-8
cdr3_nt: TGTGCCAGCAGCTTAGATAGTAGCGGGGGGGGTCGCACCCAGTACTTC
cdr3_aa: CASSLDSSGGGRTQYF

clone_size: .
d_call: .
j_call: TRBJ1-1
v_call: TRBV4-1
cdr3_nt: TGCGCCAGCAGCCTGGGGGGACGGATGAACACTGAAGCTTTCTTT
cdr3_aa: CASSLGGRMNTEAFF

clone_size: .
d_call: .
j_call: TRBJ1-1
v_call: TRBV19
cdr3_nt: TGTGCCAGTAGTAGGACAGACAACACTGAAGCTTTCTTT
cdr3_aa: CASSRTDNTEAFF

clone_size: .
d_call: .
j_call: TRBJ1-2
v_call: TRBV7-2
cdr3_nt: TGTGCCAGCAGCTTAGCGTCGTTATATGGCTACACCTTC
cdr3_aa: CASSLASLYGYTF

clone_size: .
d_call: .
j_call: TRBJ2-7
v_call: TRBV9
cdr3_nt: TGTGCCAGCAGCCCCTGGGGGGGGGCGGGCGAGCAGTACTTC
cdr3_aa: CASSPWGGAGEQYF